Listed below are T cell receptor beta chains from one sample, sequenced in a study of OX40 agonist ivuxolimab in advanced cancers. TCRdb's table, derived via immunoSEQ multiplex PCR, lists solely in-frame clones and lacks some. The sample shows some 14,000 clones, approximately 80% of them seen only once. Sample: CD4+ or CD8+ T cells sorted from blood, taken in a trial of the OX40 agonist ivuxolimab. These TCRs come from an adult with an advanced solid tumor such as melanoma, head and neck, liver or kidney cancer. Both conserved end residues are part of each CDR3.

v_gene	j_gene	CDR3aa
TRBV7-9	TRBJ1-6	CASSPPTGYNSPLHF
TRBV14	TRBJ1-3	CASSHRSTFSGNTIYF
TRBV28	TRBJ1-1	CASSLWGLEAFF
TRBV23-1	TRBJ2-7	CASSQDPPGTVSYEQYF
TRBV19	TRBJ1-2	CASSIGTAYGYTF
TRBV7-9	TRBJ2-3	CASSFRTGTGADTQYF
TRBV7-9	TRBJ2-5	CASSLGGWAYETQYF
TRBV27	TRBJ2-2	CASSFNLGDRVTGELFF
TRBV5-6	TRBJ2-4	CASSPTGNLAKNIQYF
TRBV10-3	TRBJ1-1	CAISESGPGTEAFF
TRBV7-9	TRBJ2-3	CASSQQDTQYF
TRBV9	TRBJ1-6	CASSVGGQGNSPLHF
TRBV27	TRBJ2-5	CASSSLGGRGKLETQYF
TRBV7-6	TRBJ1-1	CASSLEAGTTEAFF
TRBV4-1	TRBJ2-2	CASRLYLGGDTGELFF
TRBV4-1	TRBJ2-3	CASRHTSGAYTDTQYF
TRBV6-6	TRBJ2-2	CASRGSGQGELFF
TRBV6-6	TRBJ1-1	CASSYSPATEAFF
TRBV28	TRBJ1-6	CASSFGRAGSPLHF
TRBV27	TRBJ2-1	CASSSDSYNEQFF
TRBV2	TRBJ2-7	CARGQDGYEQYF
TRBV12-5	TRBJ1-2	CASGPEMNYGYTF
TRBV6-5	TRBJ2-1	CASSWTVYNEQFF
TRBV29-1	TRBJ1-1	CSVVGTEAFF
TRBV5-4	TRBJ2-5	CASSLRWFKGLTETQYF
TRBV5-5	TRBJ2-7	CASSLGQREQYF
TRBV29-1	TRBJ1-2	CSVEERGGYTF
TRBV7-2	TRBJ2-7	CASSSWGYEVYEQYF
TRBV27	TRBJ1-2	CASSLSTGYDGYTF
TRBV6-5	TRBJ2-2	CASSYMGAGELFF
TRBV28	TRBJ2-3	CASSSGVLAGEGTDTQYF
TRBV6-5	TRBJ1-1	CASQYGWNTEAFF
TRBV6-5	TRBJ1-5	CASSMGQGDQPQHF
TRBV27	TRBJ2-7	CASSFGVAYEQYF
TRBV28	TRBJ2-5	CASSSAGAGETQYF
TRBV5-8	TRBJ2-7	CASSLGHAVEQYF
TRBV11-2	TRBJ1-1	CASSPDRGSNTEAFF
TRBV5-1	TRBJ2-1	CASSFVTNNEQFF
TRBV7-3	TRBJ1-2	CASSLTGFDGYTF
TRBV7-8	TRBJ2-5	CASSLSGETQYF
TRBV7-2	TRBJ1-1	CASSLARDRGFLDVNTEAFF
TRBV29-1	TRBJ2-2	CSVRLENTGELFF
TRBV11-1	TRBJ2-5	CASMKRGGPETQYF
TRBV14	TRBJ1-2	CASSQGGGDGYTF
TRBV28	TRBJ1-4	CASSFVAANEKLFF
TRBV19	TRBJ1-1	CASSAYSTGVTEAFF
TRBV7-8	TRBJ1-6	CASSSDRVAYNSPLHF
TRBV7-9	TRBJ2-7	CASSLAWTDYEQYF
TRBV2	TRBJ1-5	CASDTGLSNQPQHF
TRBV7-9	TRBJ2-7	CASSPRDRAEQYF
TRBV7-2	TRBJ2-7	CASSRGGDYEQYF
TRBV5-6	TRBJ2-2	CASSLSTGELFF
TRBV27	TRBJ1-2	CASSLSLAGIAHYGYTF
TRBV27	TRBJ2-7	CASRRAGTLSSYEQYF
TRBV29-1	TRBJ2-5	CGVIQETQYF